This paragraph covers one TCR beta chain sequence. Its antigen is not identified. PCR primers comprised 60 Vbeta and 13 Jbeta primers. Measured with immunoSEQ multiplex PCR; TCRdb has only the in-frame clones, and not every one. The top ten clones hold less than 0.9% of a sample with 150,000 or so clones, 60% to 85% of them seen once. The length of the CDR3 is 16 residues. CDR1 and CDR2 from the germline V gene are SGHVS and FQNEAQ. Trimming cost V 4 bases and J 2 bases; bases outside gene matches: 5. This entry is derived from a study of cytomegalovirus exposure and HLA in healthy donors. Whole-study results and caveats: Segments of the TCR beta V type were, in most cases, productive about 90% or about 30% of the time in an earlier analysis. Certain sequence variants were highly shared and formed a cluster, and this cluster was likely a sequencing artifact.

The receptor was isolated from a female donor in good health and CMV-seronegative. Sequencing was performed on PBMCs. The rearrangement links TRBV7-8 to TRBJ2-2, with TRBD2 matching 9 bases. CDR3 region: CASSSFSGGNTGELFF. CDR3 nucleotides: TGTGCCAGCAGCTCCTTTAGCGGGGGCAACACCGGGGAGCTGTTTTTT.